A selection of T cell receptor beta chains follows, all from one sample in a study of neurological immune-mediated disorders. In TCRdb, the 5' RACE reads were re-called with MiXCR into one record per CDR3 protein. The repertoire includes under 75,000 distinct CDR3 sequences, 3% to 3.5% of them detected once, and roughly 6.6% sits in the top ten. What was sequenced was PBMCs. All receptors derive from a woman between 55 and 75 years old with multiple sclerosis. CDR3s include the opening cysteine and the closing phenylalanine or tryptophan.

v_gene: TRBV3-1; CDR3aa: CASSQEIRLAGNTGELFF
v_gene: TRBV28; CDR3aa: CASSLLGDWFTDTQYF
v_gene: TRBV20-1; CDR3aa: CSAGSRYNEQFF
v_gene: TRBV27; CDR3aa: CASSTGRAVLNYGYTF
v_gene: TRBV6-5; CDR3aa: CASSSTRGDTGELFF
v_gene: TRBV7-3; CDR3aa: CASSPGGSGELFF
v_gene: TRBV4-1; CDR3aa: CASSQVPGARTNYEQYF
v_gene: TRBV12-3/TRBV12-4; CDR3aa: CASSFGADSGNTIYF
v_gene: TRBV20-1; CDR3aa: CSARETKAAETQYF
v_gene: TRBV7-2; CDR3aa: CASSLVSGAGETQYF
v_gene: TRBV29-1; CDR3aa: CSALVGGLNSPLHF
v_gene: TRBV4-3; CDR3aa: CASSQDAVPGGETQYF
v_gene: TRBV5-6; CDR3aa: CASSLMGLRNIQYF
v_gene: TRBV5-1; CDR3aa: CASSSLERGVEQFF
v_gene: TRBV3-1; CDR3aa: CASSQGISSYNEQFF
v_gene: TRBV4-3; CDR3aa: CASSQDMGIHEQYF